These T cell receptor beta chains were read from a single sample in a study of CD8+ T cells in alopecia areata. The protocol was immunoSEQ multiplex PCR, while the TCRdb copy is restricted to in-frame clones and leaves out a portion. The sample shows 150,000 to 200,000 clones, 60% to 75% of them seen only once. The sequencing here drew on CD4+ T cells sorted from blood, taken at week 24, from a patient treated with tofacitinib. All receptors derive from a human donor with alopecia areata. The CDR3 runs from the conserved cysteine through the conserved F or W. The D gene is left open where the match is weak.

v_call d_call cdr3_aa
TRBV12-5 TRBD1 CASGLDRTGDEAFF
TRBV5-4 NA CASSLAGGYTF
TRBV7-2 NA CASSRGGSYNSPLHF
TRBV4-2 NA CASSQVRHLEELFF
TRBV19 NA CASTRARDSYNEQFF
TRBV5-1 NA CASSLSAGEQYF
TRBV2 NA CASVLTRAGAFF
TRBV7-8 NA CASSFTAGEAFF
TRBV30 TRBD1 CASSTGNTDTQYF
TRBV10-3 NA CAISEDFTTYNEQFF
TRBV20-1 NA CSAEKETQYF
TRBV6-5 NA CASSYGSVNQPQHF
TRBV12-5 TRBD2 CASADGRGGENIQYF
TRBV7-2 NA CASSTLHGTYEQYF
TRBV19 NA CASKISGANTGELFF
TRBV2 NA CASTATDTQYF
TRBV6-1 TRBD2 CASSDGGGPYEQYF
TRBV5-6 NA CASSLLLQSSYNEQFF
TRBV6-5 NA CASSRILVSEQYF
TRBV30 NA CAWSVNNYGYTF
TRBV2 TRBD1 CASSTQGNYGYTF
TRBV18 NA CASSPFQESYYEQYF
TRBV18 NA CASSPDGNEKLFF
TRBV20-1 NA CSARVTDTQYF
TRBV5-1 NA CASMTEGRPDTEAFF
TRBV7-3 NA CASSLGSDTEAFF
TRBV10-3 NA CAISDGVQETQYF
TRBV5-6 TRBD1 CASSSRQGSYEQYF
TRBV2 NA CASSAQEGNNYGYTF
TRBV11-2 NA CASSPGRIPSGEQFF
TRBV4-2 TRBD1 CASSQLGQANTEAFF
TRBV19 NA CASRDSSTDTQYF
TRBV6-1 NA CASSDPEAFF
TRBV2 TRBD1 CASSIDTGGVGAFF
TRBV11-2 NA CASSLDLQKETQYF
TRBV27 NA CASSLYSGDGYTF
TRBV7-2 NA CATAQGRNQPQHF
TRBV30 TRBD1 CACNYRGRYTF
TRBV27 NA CASSLSGTHWWPQHF
TRBV4-1 NA CASSLTGTQRYGYTF
TRBV30 TRBD2 CAWSPSGTSTDTQYF
TRBV29-1 NA CSVEDRRVNYGYTF
TRBV29-1 NA CSGTTGVKNIQYF
TRBV29-1 TRBD1 CSVVIGGTGYHSGANVLTF
TRBV30 NA CAWSGSGVRETQYF
TRBV4-2 NA CASSQDVGLNTEAFF
TRBV29-1 NA CSVDGGPGGYTF
TRBV29-1 NA CSVEEGTGELFF
TRBV11-3 NA CAARVDYTGELFF
TRBV20-1 NA CSARDKYGYTF
TRBV7-2 NA CASSPRGGRSSYEQYF
TRBV28 NA CASSFGIYEQYF
TRBV7-9 NA CASSLEEHTQYF
TRBV7-9 NA CASSLRSGRTGELFF
TRBV6-5 NA CASRSHARVRETQYF
TRBV11-2 NA CASSAQQGTRPYNEQFF
TRBV29-1 NA CSVWDQETQYF
TRBV7-9 NA CASSSTGLETQYF
TRBV29-1 TRBD1 CSVATGVLSYEQYF